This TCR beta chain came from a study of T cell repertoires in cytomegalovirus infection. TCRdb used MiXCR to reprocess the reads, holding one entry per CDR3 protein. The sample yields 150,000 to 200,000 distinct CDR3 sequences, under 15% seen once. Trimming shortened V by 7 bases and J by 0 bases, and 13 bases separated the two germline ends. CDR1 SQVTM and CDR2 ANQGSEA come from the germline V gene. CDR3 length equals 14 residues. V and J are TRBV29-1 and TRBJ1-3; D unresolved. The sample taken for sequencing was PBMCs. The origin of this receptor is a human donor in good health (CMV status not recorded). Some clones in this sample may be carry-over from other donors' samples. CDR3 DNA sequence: TGCAGCGCCTTTCTCGGAAACTCTGGAAACACCATATATTTT. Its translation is CSAFLGNSGNTIYF.